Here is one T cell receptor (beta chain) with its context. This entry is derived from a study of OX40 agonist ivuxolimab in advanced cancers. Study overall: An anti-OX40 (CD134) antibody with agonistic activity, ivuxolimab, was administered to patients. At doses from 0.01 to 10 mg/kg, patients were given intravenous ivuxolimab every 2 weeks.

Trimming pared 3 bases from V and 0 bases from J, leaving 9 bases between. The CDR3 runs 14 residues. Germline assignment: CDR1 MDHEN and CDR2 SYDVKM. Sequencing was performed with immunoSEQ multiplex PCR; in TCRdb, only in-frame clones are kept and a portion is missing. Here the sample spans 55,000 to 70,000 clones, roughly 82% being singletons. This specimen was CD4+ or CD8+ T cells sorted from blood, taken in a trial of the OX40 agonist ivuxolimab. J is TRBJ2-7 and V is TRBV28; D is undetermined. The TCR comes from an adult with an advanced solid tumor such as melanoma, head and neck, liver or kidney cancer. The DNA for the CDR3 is TGTGCCAGCAGTTTGGTCAGTCTCTCCTACGAGCAGTACTTC. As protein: CASSLVSLSYEQYF.